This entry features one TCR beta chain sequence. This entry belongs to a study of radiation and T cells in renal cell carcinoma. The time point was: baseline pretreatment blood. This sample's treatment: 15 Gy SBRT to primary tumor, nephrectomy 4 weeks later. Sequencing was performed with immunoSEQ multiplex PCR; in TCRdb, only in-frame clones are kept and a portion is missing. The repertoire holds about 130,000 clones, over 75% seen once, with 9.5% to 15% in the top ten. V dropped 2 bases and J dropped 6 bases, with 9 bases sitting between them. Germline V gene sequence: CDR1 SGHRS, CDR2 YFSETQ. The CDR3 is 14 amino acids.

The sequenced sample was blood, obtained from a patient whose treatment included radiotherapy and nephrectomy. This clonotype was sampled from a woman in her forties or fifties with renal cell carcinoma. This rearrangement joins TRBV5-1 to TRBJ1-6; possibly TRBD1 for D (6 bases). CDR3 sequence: CASSLGGFNSPLHF. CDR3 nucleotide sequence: TGCGCCAGCAGCTTAGGGGGATTTAATTCACCCCTCCACTTT.